This TCR beta chain was found in a study of T cells after yellow fever vaccination. V was cut by 2 bases and J by 2 bases, with 12 bases left in between. Germline CDR1 and CDR2: SGHTA and FQGNSA. CDR3 length: 15 residues. Points on this clonotype: Its antigen remains unidentified.

TCRdb passed the 5' RACE reads through MiXCR, listing each CDR3 protein once. The sample lists about 400,000 distinct CDR3 sequences, around 6.4% occurring once. General observations from the study: Compared with primary, the secondary response was weaker and peaked at day 5, not 15. CD4 and CD8 compartments shared a small share of clonotypes.

The sample in question was PBMCs, obtained 5 days after the yellow fever booster vaccination. The V gene is TRBV7-2, the J gene TRBJ1-2, with D unresolved. The sequence derives from a young man who received the YFV17D yellow fever vaccine. The CDR3 DNA reads as TGTGCCAGCAGCTTATTGTGGGAACCGAACTATGGCTACACCTTC. This translates into CASSLLWEPNYGYTF.